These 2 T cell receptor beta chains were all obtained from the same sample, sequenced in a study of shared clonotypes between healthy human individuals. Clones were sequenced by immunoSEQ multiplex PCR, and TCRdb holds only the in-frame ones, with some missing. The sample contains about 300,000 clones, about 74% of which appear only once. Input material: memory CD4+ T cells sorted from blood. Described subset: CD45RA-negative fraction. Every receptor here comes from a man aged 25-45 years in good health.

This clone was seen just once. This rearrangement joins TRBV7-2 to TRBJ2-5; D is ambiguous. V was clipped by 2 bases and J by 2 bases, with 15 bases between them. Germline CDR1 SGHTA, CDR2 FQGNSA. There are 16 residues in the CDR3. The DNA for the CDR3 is TGTGCCAGCAGCTTACGAAACTTCGCGTGGCAAGAGACCCAGTACTTC. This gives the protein CASSLRNFAWQETQYF.

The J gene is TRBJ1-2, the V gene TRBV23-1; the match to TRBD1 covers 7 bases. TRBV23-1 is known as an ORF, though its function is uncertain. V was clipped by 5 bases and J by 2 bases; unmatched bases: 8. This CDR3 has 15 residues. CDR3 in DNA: TGCGCCAGCAGTGTCCGGACAGGTGCCAACTATGGCTACACCTTC. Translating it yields CASSVRTGANYGYTF.